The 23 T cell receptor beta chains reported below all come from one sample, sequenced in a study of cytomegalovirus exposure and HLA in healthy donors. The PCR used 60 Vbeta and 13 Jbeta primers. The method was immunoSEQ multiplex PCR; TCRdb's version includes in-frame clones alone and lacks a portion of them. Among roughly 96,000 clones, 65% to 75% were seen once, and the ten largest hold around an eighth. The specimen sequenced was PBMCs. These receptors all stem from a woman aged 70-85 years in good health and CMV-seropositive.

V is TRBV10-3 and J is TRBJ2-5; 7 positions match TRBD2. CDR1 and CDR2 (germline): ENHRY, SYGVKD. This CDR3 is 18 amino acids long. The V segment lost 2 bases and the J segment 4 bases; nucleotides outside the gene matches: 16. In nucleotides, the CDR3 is TGTGCCATCAGTGAGCCTCCGGTAGCGGGCCATTTCGGAGAGACCCAGTACTTC. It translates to CAISEPPVAGHFGETQYF.

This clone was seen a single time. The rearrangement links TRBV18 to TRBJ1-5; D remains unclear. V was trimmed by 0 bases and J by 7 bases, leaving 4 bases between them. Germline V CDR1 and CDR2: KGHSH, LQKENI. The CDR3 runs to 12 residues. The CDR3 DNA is TGTGCCAGCTCACCACCCCAACAGCCCCAGCATTTT. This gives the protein CASSPPQQPQHF.

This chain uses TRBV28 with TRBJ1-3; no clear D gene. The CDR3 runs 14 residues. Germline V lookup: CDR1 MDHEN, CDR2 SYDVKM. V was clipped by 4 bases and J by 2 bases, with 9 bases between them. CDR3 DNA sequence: TGTGCCAGCAGTTCCCATGGCACTGGAAACACCATATATTTT. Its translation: CASSSHGTGNTIYF.

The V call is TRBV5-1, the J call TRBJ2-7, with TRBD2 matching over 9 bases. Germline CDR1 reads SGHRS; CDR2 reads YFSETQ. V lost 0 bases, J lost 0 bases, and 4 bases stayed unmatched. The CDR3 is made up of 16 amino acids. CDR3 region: CASSLGNSGSSYEQYF. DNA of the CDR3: TGCGCCAGCAGCTTGGGAAATAGCGGGAGCTCCTACGAGCAGTACTTC.

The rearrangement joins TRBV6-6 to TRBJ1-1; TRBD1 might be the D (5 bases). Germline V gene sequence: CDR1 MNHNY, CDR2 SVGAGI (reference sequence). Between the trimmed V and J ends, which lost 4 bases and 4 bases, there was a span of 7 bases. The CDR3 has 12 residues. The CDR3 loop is CASSLQGTEAFF. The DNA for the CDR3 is TGTGCCAGCAGTTTGCAGGGCACTGAAGCTTTCTTT.

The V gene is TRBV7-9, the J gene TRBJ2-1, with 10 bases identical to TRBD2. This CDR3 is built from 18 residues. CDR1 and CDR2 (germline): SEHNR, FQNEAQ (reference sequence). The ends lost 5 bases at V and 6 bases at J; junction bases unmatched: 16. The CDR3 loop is CASSAAPAGGLSGNEQFF. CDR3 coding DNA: TGTGCCAGCAGCGCAGCCCCAGCGGGGGGGCTGAGTGGCAATGAGCAGTTCTTC.

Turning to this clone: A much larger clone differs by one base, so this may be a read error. The CDR3 here is CASSLGGGNEQFF. DNA for the CDR3: TGTGCCAGCAGCTTAGGAGGGGGCAATGAGCAGTTCTTC. The chain recombines TRBV11-3 with TRBJ2-1, with TRBD1 as a possible D gene (6 bases). The CDR3 has 13 amino acids. Trimming shortened V by 1 base and J by 6 bases, and 7 bases separated the two germline ends. The germline V gene encodes CDR1 SGHNT and CDR2 YENEEA.

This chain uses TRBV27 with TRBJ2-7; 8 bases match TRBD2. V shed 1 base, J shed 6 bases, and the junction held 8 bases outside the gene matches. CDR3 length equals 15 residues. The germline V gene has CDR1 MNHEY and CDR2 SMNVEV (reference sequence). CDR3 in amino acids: CASSLFTGGPVEQYF. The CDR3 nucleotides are TGTGCCAGCAGTTTATTTACGGGAGGGCCGGTCGAGCAGTACTTC.

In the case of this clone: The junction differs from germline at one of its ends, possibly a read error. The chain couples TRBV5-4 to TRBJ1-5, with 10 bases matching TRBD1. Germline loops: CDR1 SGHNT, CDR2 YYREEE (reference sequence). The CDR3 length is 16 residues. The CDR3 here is CASSQEPATGGQPQHF. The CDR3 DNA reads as TGCGCCAGCAGCCAAGAGCCGGCGACAGGGGGCCAGCCCCAGCATTTT.

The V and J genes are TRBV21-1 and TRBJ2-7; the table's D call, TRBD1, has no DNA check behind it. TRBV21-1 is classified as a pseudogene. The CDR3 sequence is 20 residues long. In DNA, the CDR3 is TGTGCCAGCAGCAAAATCAAAAGGACAGGAATCCCCCGGGTTTCCTACGAGCAGTACTTC. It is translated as CASSKIKRTGIPRVSYEQYF.

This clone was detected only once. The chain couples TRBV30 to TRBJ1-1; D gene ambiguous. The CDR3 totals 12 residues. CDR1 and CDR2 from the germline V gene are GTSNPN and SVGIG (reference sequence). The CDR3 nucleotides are TGTGGCCTAAGACACCTGAACACTGAAGCTTTCTTT. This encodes CGLRHLNTEAFF.

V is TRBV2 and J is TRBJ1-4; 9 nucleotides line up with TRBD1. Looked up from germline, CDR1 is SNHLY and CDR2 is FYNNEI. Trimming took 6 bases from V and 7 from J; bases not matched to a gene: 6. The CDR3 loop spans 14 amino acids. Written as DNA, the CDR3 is TGTGCCAGCAGGCCCGGGACAGGGAGTGAAAAACTGTTTTTT. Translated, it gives CASRPGTGSEKLFF. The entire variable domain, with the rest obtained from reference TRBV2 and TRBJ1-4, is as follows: EPEVTQTPSHQVTQMGQEVILRCVPISNHLYFYWYRQILGQKVEFLVSFYNNEISEKSEIFDDQFSVERPDGSNFTLKIRSTKLEDSAMYFCASRPGTGSEKLFFGSGTQLSVL.

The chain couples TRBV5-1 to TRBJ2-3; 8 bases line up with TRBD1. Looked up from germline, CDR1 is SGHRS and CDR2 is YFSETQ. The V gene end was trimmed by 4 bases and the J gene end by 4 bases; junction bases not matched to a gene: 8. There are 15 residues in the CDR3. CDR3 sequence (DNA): TGCGCCAGCAGCCAAGGACAGGGTAGGGCAGATACGCAGTATTTT. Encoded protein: CASSQGQGRADTQYF.

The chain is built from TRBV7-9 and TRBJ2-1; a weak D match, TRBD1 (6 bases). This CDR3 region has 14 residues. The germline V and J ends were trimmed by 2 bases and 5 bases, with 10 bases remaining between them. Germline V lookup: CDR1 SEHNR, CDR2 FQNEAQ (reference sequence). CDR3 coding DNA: TGTGCCAGCAGCTTACTCAAGGGGGACAATGAGCAGTTCTTC. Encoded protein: CASSLLKGDNEQFF. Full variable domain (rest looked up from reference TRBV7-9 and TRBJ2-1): DTGVSQNPRHKITKRGQNVTFRCDPISEHNRLYWYRQTLGQGPEFLTYFQNEAQLEKSRLLSDRFSAERPKGSFSTLEIQRTEQGDSAMYLCASSLLKGDNEQFFGPGTRLTVL.

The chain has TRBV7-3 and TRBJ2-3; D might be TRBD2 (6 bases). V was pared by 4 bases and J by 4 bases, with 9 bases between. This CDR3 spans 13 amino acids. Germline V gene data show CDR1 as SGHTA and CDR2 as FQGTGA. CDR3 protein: CASSSPGADTQYF. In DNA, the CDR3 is TGTGCCAGCAGCTCCCCGGGGGCAGATACGCAGTATTTT.

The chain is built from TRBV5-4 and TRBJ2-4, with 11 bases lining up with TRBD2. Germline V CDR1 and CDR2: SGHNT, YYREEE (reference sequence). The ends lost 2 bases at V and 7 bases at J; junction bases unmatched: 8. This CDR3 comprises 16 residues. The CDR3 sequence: CASSFIAGGRGNIQYF. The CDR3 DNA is TGTGCCAGCAGCTTTATAGCGGGGGGGCGAGGGAACATTCAGTACTTC.

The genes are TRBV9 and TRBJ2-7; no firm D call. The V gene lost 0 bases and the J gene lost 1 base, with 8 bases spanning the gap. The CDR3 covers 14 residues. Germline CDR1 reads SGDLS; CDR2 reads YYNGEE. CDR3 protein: CASSVAAGSYEQYF. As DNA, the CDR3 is TGTGCCAGCAGCGTAGCGGCAGGATCCTACGAGCAGTACTTC.

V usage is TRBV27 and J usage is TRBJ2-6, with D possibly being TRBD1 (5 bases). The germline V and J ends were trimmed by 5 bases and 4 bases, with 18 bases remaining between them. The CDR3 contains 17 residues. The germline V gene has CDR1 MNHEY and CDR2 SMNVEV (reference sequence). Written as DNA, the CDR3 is TGTGCCAGCAGTCCCCACTCAAAGGGGTCCGGGGCCAACGTCCTGACTTTC. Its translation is CASSPHSKGSGANVLTF.

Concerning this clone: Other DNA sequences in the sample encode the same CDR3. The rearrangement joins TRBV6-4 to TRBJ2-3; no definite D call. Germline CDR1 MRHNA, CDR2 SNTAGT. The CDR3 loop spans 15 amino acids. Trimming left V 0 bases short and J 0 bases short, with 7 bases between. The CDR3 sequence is CASSDSGRSTDTQYF. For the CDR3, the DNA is TGTGCCAGCAGTGACTCGGGCAGGAGCACAGATACGCAGTATTTT.

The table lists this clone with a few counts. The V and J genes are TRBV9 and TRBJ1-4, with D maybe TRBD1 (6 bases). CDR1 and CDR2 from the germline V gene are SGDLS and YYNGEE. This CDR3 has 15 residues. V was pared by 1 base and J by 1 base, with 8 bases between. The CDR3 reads CASSVTGLTNEKLFF. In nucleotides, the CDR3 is TGTGCCAGCAGCGTAACAGGGCTAACTAATGAAAAACTGTTTTTT.

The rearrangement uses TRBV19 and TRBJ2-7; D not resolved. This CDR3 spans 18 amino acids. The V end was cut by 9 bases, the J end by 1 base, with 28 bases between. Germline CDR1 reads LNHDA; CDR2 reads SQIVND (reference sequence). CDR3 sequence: CASITGYRHSPRSYEQYF. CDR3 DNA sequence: TGTGCCAGCATCACCGGCTACCGACACTCACCACGGTCCTACGAGCAGTACTTC.

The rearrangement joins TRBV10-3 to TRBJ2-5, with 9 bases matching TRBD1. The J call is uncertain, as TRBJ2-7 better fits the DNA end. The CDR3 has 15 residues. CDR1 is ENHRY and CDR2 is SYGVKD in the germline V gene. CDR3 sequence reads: CAISGTGEMVYEQYF. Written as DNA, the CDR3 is TGTGCCATCAGTGGGACAGGGGAAATGGTCTACGAGCAGTACTTC.

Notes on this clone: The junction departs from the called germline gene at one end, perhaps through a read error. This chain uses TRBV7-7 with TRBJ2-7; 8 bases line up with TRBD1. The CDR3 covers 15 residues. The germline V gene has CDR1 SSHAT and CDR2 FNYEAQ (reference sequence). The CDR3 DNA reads TGTGCTAGCAGCCCAGGACAGGGCCCCACCTACGAGCAGTACTTC. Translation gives CASSPGQGPTYEQYF. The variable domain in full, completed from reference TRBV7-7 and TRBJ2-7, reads GAGVSQSPRYKVTKRGQDVTLRCDPISSHATLYWYQQALGQGPEFLTYFNYEAQPDKSGLPSDRFSAERPEGSISTLTIQRTEQRDSAMYRCASSPGQGPTYEQYFGPGTRLTVT.